The rows below give T cell receptor beta chains drawn from one sample of a study of blood T cell repertoires in COVID-19. Using immunoSEQ multiplex PCR, the repertoire was profiled, and TCRdb retains in-frame clones only, with some absent. The sample consists of under 300,000 clones, 86% of them appearing once. Sequencing was carried out using PBMCs or T cells enriched from blood (not recorded which). The source of these receptors is a man aged 18 to 35 who had recovered from COVID-19. CDR3s include the opening cysteine and the closing phenylalanine or tryptophan. Fields, in order: D gene, CDR3 length, clone size, J gene, V gene, CDR3 DNA, CDR3 protein. D genes are given only for firm matches. The size field is filled for only some rows; it gives once, few, many or a size class.

d_call: TRBD1
cdr3_length: 14
clone_size: -
j_call: TRBJ1-2
v_call: TRBV9
cdr3_nt: TGTGCCAGCAGCGCCGGACAGGGCCACTATGGCTACACCTTC
cdr3_aa: CASSAGQGHYGYTF

d_call: TRBD2
cdr3_length: 15
clone_size: many
j_call: TRBJ2-5
v_call: TRBV6-1
cdr3_nt: TGTGCCAGCAGTGAAGACAGCGGGGGGGCAAAGACCCAGTACTTC
cdr3_aa: CASSEDSGGAKTQYF

d_call: -
cdr3_length: 12
clone_size: -
j_call: TRBJ2-3
v_call: TRBV29-1
cdr3_nt: TGCAGCGTTGGACAGGCCACAGATACGCAGTATTTT
cdr3_aa: CSVGQATDTQYF

d_call: -
cdr3_length: 16
clone_size: -
j_call: TRBJ2-1
v_call: TRBV11-3
cdr3_nt: TGTGCCAGCAGCTTAGAAGTGGGGGGCTCCTACAATGAGCAGTTCTTC
cdr3_aa: CASSLEVGGSYNEQFF

d_call: TRBD1
cdr3_length: 16
clone_size: -
j_call: TRBJ1-5
v_call: TRBV28
cdr3_nt: TGTGCCAGCGGGACAGGGGCATGGAGTAGCAATCAGCCCCAGCATTTT
cdr3_aa: CASGTGAWSSNQPQHF

d_call: -
cdr3_length: 15
clone_size: -
j_call: TRBJ2-5
v_call: TRBV11-2
cdr3_nt: TGTGCCAGCAGCTGGCTAACAGGGAACCAAGAGACCCAGTACTTC
cdr3_aa: CASSWLTGNQETQYF

d_call: TRBD1
cdr3_length: 11
clone_size: -
j_call: TRBJ2-7
v_call: TRBV30
cdr3_nt: TGTGCGAAGGGGGCGGGTCCAGAGCAGTACTTC
cdr3_aa: CAKGAGPEQYF

d_call: TRBD1
cdr3_length: 15
clone_size: -
j_call: TRBJ1-2
v_call: TRBV7-9
cdr3_nt: TGTGCCAGCAGCTTAGGACAGGGGGCGAGCTATGGCTACACCTTC
cdr3_aa: CASSLGQGASYGYTF

d_call: TRBD1
cdr3_length: 15
clone_size: once
j_call: TRBJ2-5
v_call: TRBV3-1/TRBV3-2
cdr3_nt: TGTGCCAGCAGCCCCCGGGACAGGACGCCCGAGACCCAGTACTTC
cdr3_aa: CASSPRDRTPETQYF

d_call: -
cdr3_length: 13
clone_size: -
j_call: TRBJ1-4
v_call: TRBV25-1
cdr3_nt: TGTGCCAGCAGTGAATCAGGGTATGAAAAACTGTTTTTT
cdr3_aa: CASSESGYEKLFF

d_call: TRBD2
cdr3_length: 17
clone_size: -
j_call: TRBJ2-2
v_call: TRBV5-6
cdr3_nt: TGTGCCAGCAGACTGGGACTAGCGGGATCCAACACCGGGGAGCTGTTTTTT
cdr3_aa: CASRLGLAGSNTGELFF

d_call: TRBD1
cdr3_length: 16
clone_size: -
j_call: TRBJ1-2
v_call: TRBV6-5
cdr3_nt: TGTGCCAGCAGTTCCAATTTCGCGGACAGGGCCCCTGGCTACACCTTC
cdr3_aa: CASSSNFADRAPGYTF

d_call: -
cdr3_length: 14
clone_size: -
j_call: TRBJ1-5
v_call: TRBV28
cdr3_nt: TGTGCCAGCAGTTTTGGGGCAGGCAATCAGCCCCAGCATTTT
cdr3_aa: CASSFGAGNQPQHF

d_call: -
cdr3_length: 11
clone_size: -
j_call: TRBJ2-3
v_call: TRBV19
cdr3_nt: TGTGCCAGTAGTATACTACATACGCAGTATTTT
cdr3_aa: CASSILHTQYF

d_call: -
cdr3_length: 13
clone_size: -
j_call: TRBJ1-5
v_call: TRBV28
cdr3_nt: TGTGCCAGCAGGCTCAGGATAAATCAGCCCCAGCATTTT
cdr3_aa: CASRLRINQPQHF

d_call: -
cdr3_length: 15
clone_size: -
j_call: TRBJ1-1
v_call: TRBV18
cdr3_nt: TGTGCCAGCTCACCCATGGAACAGGTGAACACTGAAGCTTTCTTT
cdr3_aa: CASSPMEQVNTEAFF

d_call: TRBD1
cdr3_length: 16
clone_size: -
j_call: TRBJ1-6
v_call: TRBV5-4
cdr3_nt: TGTGCCAGCAGCTTGGGGGGAGACAGGGCATATTCACCCCTCCACTTT
cdr3_aa: CASSLGGDRAYSPLHF

d_call: -
cdr3_length: 14
clone_size: -
j_call: TRBJ1-1
v_call: TRBV30
cdr3_nt: TGTGCCTGGAACCCACCAGGGTCGAACACTGAAGCTTTCTTT
cdr3_aa: CAWNPPGSNTEAFF

d_call: TRBD1
cdr3_length: 13
clone_size: -
j_call: TRBJ1-1
v_call: TRBV28
cdr3_nt: TGTGCCAGCAGGGGACAGGGGAGCACTGAAGCTTTCTTT
cdr3_aa: CASRGQGSTEAFF

d_call: -
cdr3_length: 14
clone_size: -
j_call: TRBJ2-5
v_call: TRBV5-1
cdr3_nt: TGCGCCAGCAGTATGAAAGGGGATTGGGAGACCCAGTACTTC
cdr3_aa: CASSMKGDWETQYF

d_call: TRBD2
cdr3_length: 15
clone_size: -
j_call: TRBJ2-1
v_call: TRBV6-1
cdr3_nt: TGTGCCAGCAGTGAAGGTAATAGCGGGAGGAAGGGACAGTTCTTC
cdr3_aa: CASSEGNSGRKGQFF

d_call: TRBD1
cdr3_length: 15
clone_size: -
j_call: TRBJ1-2
v_call: TRBV27
cdr3_nt: TGTGCCAGCAGTTCACCGGGACAGGGGTCGATGAGCTACACCTTC
cdr3_aa: CASSSPGQGSMSYTF

d_call: -
cdr3_length: 21
clone_size: -
j_call: TRBJ2-4
v_call: TRBV28
cdr3_nt: TGTGCCAGCAGTTTGGAGGAAAGGCGGGCCCCGCCAAAAAGAGCCAAAAACATTCAGTACTTC
cdr3_aa: CASSLEERRAPPKRAKNIQYF

d_call: -
cdr3_length: 14
clone_size: -
j_call: TRBJ1-1
v_call: TRBV5-6
cdr3_nt: TGTGCCAGCAGCCTACAGGGAGAAGGCACTGAAGCTTTCTTT
cdr3_aa: CASSLQGEGTEAFF

d_call: -
cdr3_length: 12
clone_size: -
j_call: TRBJ1-2
v_call: TRBV12-3/TRBV12-4
cdr3_nt: TGTGCCAGCAGTTTAGGGCCTCTTGGCTACACCTTC
cdr3_aa: CASSLGPLGYTF

d_call: -
cdr3_length: 15
clone_size: -
j_call: TRBJ1-5
v_call: TRBV27
cdr3_nt: TGTGCCAGCAGGCCCGATTCCTATAGCAATCAGCCCCAGCATTTT
cdr3_aa: CASRPDSYSNQPQHF

d_call: -
cdr3_length: 13
clone_size: -
j_call: TRBJ1-2
v_call: TRBV4-1
cdr3_nt: TGCGCCAGCAGCCAAGTCGGGACGGGAGTCTACACCTTC
cdr3_aa: CASSQVGTGVYTF

d_call: TRBD2
cdr3_length: 15
clone_size: -
j_call: TRBJ2-7
v_call: TRBV7-2
cdr3_nt: TGTGCCAGCAGCTTAGCTAGCGGGAGCCCCTACGAGCAGTACTTC
cdr3_aa: CASSLASGSPYEQYF